Given below is one TCR beta chain in context. This sample is part of a study of Graves' ophthalmopathy and Graves' hyperthyroidism. RNA served as the template for amplifying TCR beta CDR3 regions. The first round was an RT-PCR with HTBI primers, and the second round was a multiplex PCR. One entry per CDR3 protein results from TCRdb running MiXCR on the multiplex PCR reads. This repertoire shows 500,000 to 600,000 distinct CDR3 sequences, about 40% found once; its top ten account for roughly 4.5%. V dropped 8 bases and J dropped 3 bases, with 19 bases sitting between them. CDR3 length: 14 residues. The germline CDR1 and CDR2 sequences are SQVTM and ANQGSEA.

Material: peripheral blood or thyroid tissue (not recorded which). The chain couples TRBV29-1 to TRBJ1-1; D is perhaps TRBD1 (5 bases). This TCR was sampled from an adult man with Graves' hyperthyroidism. The CDR3 nucleotides are TGCAGCTTGGACATAAAGGCTAGGCACACTGAAGCTTTCTTT. Encoded protein: CSLDIKARHTEAFF. Complete variable domain (other parts from reference TRBV29-1 and TRBJ1-1): SAVISQKPSRDICQRGTSLTIQCQVDSQVTMMFWYRQQPGQSLTLIATANQGSEATYESGFVIDKFPISRPNLTFSTLTVSNMSPEDSSIYLCSLDIKARHTEAFFGQGTRLTVV.